These T cell receptor beta chains were read from a single sample in a study of tumor and adjacent non-tumor tissue in lung cancer. MiXCR was run by TCRdb on the multiplex PCR reads, yielding one entry per CDR3 protein. This sample has about 48,000 distinct CDR3 sequences, with roughly 67% found just once. Sequenced input: distant non-tumor lung tissue. The receptors come from a woman in her 70s with non-small cell lung cancer. CDR3s leave out the opening cysteine and the closing phenylalanine or tryptophan.

TRBV6-4	DSGDSGSNEQF
TRBV20-1	CASSGRAGCEQY
TRBV5-1	ASSLAYRAETGEQF
TRBV7-2	ASSLTGGPDTGKLF
TRBV28	ASSSASGSSYNEQF
TRBV11-1	ASSLEPAGASYNEQF
TRBV12-3/TRBV12-4	ASSSEGRDNVKLF
TRBV28	ASIKRSTDMQY
TRBV10-3	AIRGLAGIHELY
TRBV12-3/TRBV12-4	ASSLSGRNYEQY
TRBV10-3	AINTRTQETQY
TRBV29-1	NVAQERGADTQY
TRBV5-1	ASSLEGQASSYEKY
TRBV5-1	ASSLVTGSEQF
TRBV6-2/TRBV6-3	AITTGSSSWKNNEQF
TRBV28	ASSTPLDRDIFYGYT
TRBV5-1	ASSRSTESYEQY
TRBV10-3	TISTKVTSGWSSYNEQF
TRBV11-3	ARSLGTGSHEQY
TRBV29-1	SVDSGYIGQF
TRBV6-2/TRBV6-3	ASSYEETQY
TRBV28	TIHSGRGYNEQF
TRBV29-1	SVSSKLAGGVDNGELF
TRBV29-1	SVAMETPYEQY
TRBV11-2	ASSQTSSGEQY
TRBV4-1	ASSQEYDRVEDEQF
TRBV6-2/TRBV6-3	ASSYPLGRVTHSNQPQH
TRBV28	ASSGGTGDYGYT
TRBV10-3	VVSGTTFNQPQH
TRBV29-1	SVAPLTSQGYT
TRBV12-3/TRBV12-4	ASSSRLAGDTQY
TRBV12-3/TRBV12-4	ASSLGGSGELF
TRBV4-1	ASSQRTARYDYT
TRBV12-3/TRBV12-4	TSSPVAGHISYEQY
TRBV5-1	ASSLDQSRAQY
TRBV29-1	SADGRDGELY
TRBV6-6	ASNSRQGNYGYT
TRBV10-3	VISERTSGSCEQY
TRBV6-6	ASSSASGRESYNEQF
TRBV12-3/TRBV12-4	ANTSNRGPNYEQY
TRBV28	ASSPGTSEWANSYNEQF
TRBV14	ASSQDRTGGNKQF
TRBV5-1	AIRHGQALTDTQY
TRBV28	ASSSRDGRDTGELF
TRBV11-3	VGSFGQGTDMQY
TRBV5-6	ASSTGQPGQPQH
TRBV6-2/TRBV6-3	ASSYSASRIYEQF
TRBV5-6	ASSFLDPGDYGYT
TRBV7-9	ASNTGGSSTEAF
TRBV4-1	ANSQGSGTAFYEQY
TRBV6-6	ASSYPMKASSYEQY
TRBV20-1	SARDWVAGSQETQY
TRBV12-3/TRBV12-4	PSRPTGVLSTDTQY
TRBV6-1	ASRNNRDRGDTKH
TRBV6-5	ASSYSTSGRPGELF
TRBV5-4	ASSLVEGSTDTQY
TRBV7-9	ASSLLAGEGNNEQF